The T cell receptor (beta chain) under discussion was sequenced for a study of T cells in Graves' hyperthyroidism and ophthalmopathy. Whole-study findings and limits: The model predicted ophthalmopathy a median approximately seven months before onset. Ophthalmopathy and stable hyperthyroidism were told apart by a 13 V-J model. Most clonotypes expanded in thyroid above 0.001 were likewise present in blood.

Researchers barred patients who had uncontrolled infection, other autoimmune disease, pregnancy or lactation. Amplified TCR beta CDR3 regions came from RNA transcripts. First-round RT-PCR targeting the TCR CDR3 was performed with the HTBI primer set. Via MiXCR, TCRdb re-called the multiplex PCR reads, giving one row per CDR3 protein. The profile shows hundreds of thousands of distinct CDR3 sequences, less than 45% of them singletons. Trimming pared 0 bases from V and 3 bases from J, leaving 9 bases between. This CDR3 is built from 14 residues. Germline V CDR1 and CDR2: SGDLS, YYNGEE. To note about this clonotype: What it recognizes is unknown.

The specimen sequenced was peripheral blood or thyroid tissue (not recorded which). V usage is TRBV9 and J usage is TRBJ2-5; a weak D match, TRBD2 (5 bases). This clonotype originated in an adult man with Graves' disease, either hyperthyroidism or ophthalmopathy (not recorded which). The CDR3 DNA follows: TGTGCCAGCAGCGTAGCCACGGGAAAAGAGACCCAGTACTTC. It specifies CASSVATGKETQYF.